The text below deals with one T cell receptor beta chain. Its antigen is unknown. Prepared libraries of TCR beta cDNA carried unique molecular identifiers. TCRdb reanalysed the PCR reads using MiXCR and keeps one entry per CDR3 protein. The repertoire includes hundreds of thousands of distinct CDR3 sequences, roughly 58% of them detected once, and around 4.5% sits in the top ten. This sample is drawn from a study of post-analysis software for immune sequencing data. Looking at the study overall: Patients with relapsing-remitting, secondary progressive and progressive-relapsing multiple sclerosis courses were all represented. Study results and limitations: Roughly 5 TRBV segments were significantly more frequent in patients than in controls. TRBV5-6, TRBV5-1 and TRBV20-1 were among these segments. Those samples that were prepared in the same batch co-clustered strongly by F measure. Those with multiple sclerosis, the patient group, showed significantly lower normalized Chao1 diversity than controls.

J gave up 9 bases and V 2 bases, and 3 bases lay outside the gene matches. Germline V lookup: CDR1 MNHEY, CDR2 SVGAGI. The CDR3 sequence is 12 residues long. Specimen: blood. The V call is TRBV6-5, the J call TRBJ2-7; 8 bases map to TRBD1. This TCR derives from a girl between 5 and 17 years old with multiple sclerosis. The CDR3 coding sequence is TGTGCCAGCAGTTACGCAGGGGGCGGGCAGTACTTC. It translates to CASSYAGGGQYF.